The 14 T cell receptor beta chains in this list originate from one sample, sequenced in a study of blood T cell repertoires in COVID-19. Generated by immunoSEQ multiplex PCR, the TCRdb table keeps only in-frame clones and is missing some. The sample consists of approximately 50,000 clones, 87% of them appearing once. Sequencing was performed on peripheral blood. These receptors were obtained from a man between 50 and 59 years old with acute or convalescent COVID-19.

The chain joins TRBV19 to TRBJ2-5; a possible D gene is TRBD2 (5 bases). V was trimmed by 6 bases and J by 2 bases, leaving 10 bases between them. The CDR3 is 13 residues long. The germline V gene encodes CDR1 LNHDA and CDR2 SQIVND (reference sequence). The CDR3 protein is CASSEGSQETQYF. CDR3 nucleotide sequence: TGTGCCAGTAGCGAGGGTTCTCAAGAGACCCAGTACTTC.

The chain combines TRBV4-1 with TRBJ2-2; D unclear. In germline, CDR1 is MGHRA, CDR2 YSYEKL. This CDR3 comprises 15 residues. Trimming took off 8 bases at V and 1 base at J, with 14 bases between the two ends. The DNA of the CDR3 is TGCGCCAGCGGGTTTGGCGGTGTGAACACCGGGGAGCTGTTTTTT. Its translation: CASGFGGVNTGELFF.

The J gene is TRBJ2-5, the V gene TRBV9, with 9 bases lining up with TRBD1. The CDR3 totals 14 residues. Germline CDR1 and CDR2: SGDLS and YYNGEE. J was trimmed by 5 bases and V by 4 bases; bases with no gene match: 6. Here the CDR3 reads CASSMGQGDETQYF. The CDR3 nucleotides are TGTGCCAGCAGCATGGGACAGGGAGACGAGACCCAGTACTTC.

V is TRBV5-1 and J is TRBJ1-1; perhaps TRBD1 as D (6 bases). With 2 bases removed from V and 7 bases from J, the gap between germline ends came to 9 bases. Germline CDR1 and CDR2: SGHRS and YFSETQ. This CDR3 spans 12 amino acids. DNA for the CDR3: TGCGCCAGCAGCTTAGGACAGAATGAAGCTTTCTTT. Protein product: CASSLGQNEAFF.

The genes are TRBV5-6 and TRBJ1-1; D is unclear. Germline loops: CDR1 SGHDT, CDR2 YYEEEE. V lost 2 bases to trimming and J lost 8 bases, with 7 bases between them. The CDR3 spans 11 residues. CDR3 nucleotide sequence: TGTGCCAGCAGCTTCCGGGTGGAAGCTTTCTTT. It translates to CASSFRVEAFF.

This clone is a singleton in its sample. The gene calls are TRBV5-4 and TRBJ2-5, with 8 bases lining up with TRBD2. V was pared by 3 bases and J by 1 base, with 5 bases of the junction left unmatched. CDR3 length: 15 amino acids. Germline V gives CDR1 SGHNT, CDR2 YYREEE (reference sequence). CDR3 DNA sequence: TGTGCCAGCAGCTGGAGTAGCGGGGCCCAAGAGACCCAGTACTTC. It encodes CASSWSSGAQETQYF.

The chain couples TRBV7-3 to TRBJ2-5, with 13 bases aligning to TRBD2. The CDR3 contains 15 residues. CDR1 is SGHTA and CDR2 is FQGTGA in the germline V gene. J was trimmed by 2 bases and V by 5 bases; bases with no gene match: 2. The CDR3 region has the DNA TGTGCCAGCAGCCCGACTAGCGGGGGGCAAGAGACCCAGTACTTC. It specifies CASSPTSGGQETQYF.

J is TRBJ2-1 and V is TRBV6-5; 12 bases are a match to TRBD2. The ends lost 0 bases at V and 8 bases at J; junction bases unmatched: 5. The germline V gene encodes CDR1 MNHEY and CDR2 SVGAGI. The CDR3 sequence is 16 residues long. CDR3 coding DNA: TGTGCCAGCAGTTACTCGACTAGCGGGAGACCGGATGAGCAGTTCTTC. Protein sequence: CASSYSTSGRPDEQFF.

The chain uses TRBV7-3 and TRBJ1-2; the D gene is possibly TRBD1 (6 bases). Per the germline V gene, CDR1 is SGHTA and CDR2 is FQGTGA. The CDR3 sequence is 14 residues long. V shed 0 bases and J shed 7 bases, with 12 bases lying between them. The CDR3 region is CASSLTPQGGGYTF. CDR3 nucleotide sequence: TGTGCCAGCAGCTTAACTCCACAGGGCGGTGGCTACACCTTC.

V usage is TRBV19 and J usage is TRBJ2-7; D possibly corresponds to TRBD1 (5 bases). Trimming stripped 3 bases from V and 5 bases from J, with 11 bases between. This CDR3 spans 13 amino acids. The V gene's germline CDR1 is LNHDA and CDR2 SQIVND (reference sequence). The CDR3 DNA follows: TGTGCCAGTAGTATCTCAGGGATCAACGAGCAGTACTTC. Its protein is CASSISGINEQYF.

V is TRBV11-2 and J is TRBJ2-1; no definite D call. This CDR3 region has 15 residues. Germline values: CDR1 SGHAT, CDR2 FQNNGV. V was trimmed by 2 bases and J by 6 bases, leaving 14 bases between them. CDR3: CASSLSVRPSNEQFF. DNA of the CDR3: TGTGCCAGCAGCTTATCGGTCAGGCCCTCCAATGAGCAGTTCTTC.

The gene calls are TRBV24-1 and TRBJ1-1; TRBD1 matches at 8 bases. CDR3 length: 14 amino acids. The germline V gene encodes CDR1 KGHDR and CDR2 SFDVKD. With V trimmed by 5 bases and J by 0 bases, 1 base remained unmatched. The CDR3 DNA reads TGTGCCACCAGTGCGGGACAGGTGAACACTGAAGCTTTCTTT. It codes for CATSAGQVNTEAFF.

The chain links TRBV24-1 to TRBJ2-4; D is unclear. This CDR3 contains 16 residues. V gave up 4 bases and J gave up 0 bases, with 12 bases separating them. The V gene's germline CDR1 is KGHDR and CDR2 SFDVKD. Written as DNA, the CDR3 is TGTGCCACCAGTGACCTTGCAGCGCTAGCCAAAAACATTCAGTACTTC. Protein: CATSDLAALAKNIQYF.

The CDR3 region is CATSDLLGQGSQETQYF. In DNA form, the CDR3 reads TGTGCCACCAGTGATTTGTTGGGACAGGGGAGCCAAGAGACCCAGTACTTC. J is TRBJ2-5 and V is TRBV24-1; the match to TRBD1 covers 10 bases. The germline V gene encodes CDR1 KGHDR and CDR2 SFDVKD. V gave up 0 bases and J gave up 1 base; unmatched junction bases: 4. The length of the CDR3 is 17 residues.